This is a list of T cell receptor beta chains from one sample in a study of cytomegalovirus exposure and HLA in healthy donors. Method: immunoSEQ multiplex PCR; TCRdb's copy keeps in-frame clones and lacks some. Of some 120,000 clones in the sample, about two thirds were seen once. Sequencing was done on a sample of PBMCs. The receptors were gathered from a man aged 40-49 years in good health and CMV-seropositive. CDR3s include the opening cysteine and the closing phenylalanine or tryptophan. The D gene is left open where the match is weak. Clone size is given for some rows only: seen once, a few or many times, or a class if the clone is expanded.

>TRBV4-1|.|TRBD2|TRBJ2-7
TGCGCCAGCACCCCAGGGGCGGGAGGAGTCTACGAGCAGTACTTC
CASTPGAGGVYEQYF
>TRBV5-8|.|TRBD2|TRBJ2-1
TGTGCCAGCATCCGCCACGGGACTACTGAGCAGTTCTTC
CASIRHGTTEQFF
>TRBV29-1|.|.|TRBJ2-1
TGCAGCACCAGGGTAAATGAGCAGTTCTTC
CSTRVNEQFF
>TRBV7-8|.|TRBD1|TRBJ2-7
TGTGCCAGCAGCGCCAGGGACAGGGGGTATGAGCAGTACTTC
CASSARDRGYEQYF
>TRBV5-4|.|TRBD1|TRBJ1-6
TGTGCCAGCAGCCCGACAGGGGGATATAATTCACCCCTCCACTTT
CASSPTGGYNSPLHF
>TRBV5-1|.|.|TRBJ2-7
TGCGCCAGCAGACCTGACAGCTACGAGCAGTACTTC
CASRPDSYEQYF
>TRBV7-8|once|TRBD1|TRBJ1-4
TGTGCCAGCAGCGCGGAACAGGGGTTTGAGGAAAAACTGTTTTTT
CASSAEQGFEEKLFF
>TRBV5-1|.|.|TRBJ2-1
TGCGCCAGCACGGAGGTCAATGAGCAGTTCTTC
CASTEVNEQFF
>TRBV6-5|.|TRBD1|TRBJ1-2
TGTGCCAGCAGTACCATACTCGACAGGGACTATGGCTACACCTTC
CASSTILDRDYGYTF
>TRBV5-1|.|.|TRBJ2-7
TGCGCCAGCAGCCCCGTGTACGAGCAGTACTTC
CASSPVYEQYF
>TRBV5-6|.|TRBD1|TRBJ1-2
TGTGCCAGCAAGACAGGGGGCAACTATGGCTACACCTTC
CASKTGGNYGYTF
>TRBV6-5|.|TRBD1|TRBJ1-1
TGTGCCAGCAGGCGGACAGGGGACACTGAAGCTTTCTTT
CASRRTGDTEAFF
>TRBV29-1|.|TRBD1|TRBJ2-4
TGCAGCGCTCTCAGGGGGGCCAAAAACATTCAGTACTTC
CSALRGAKNIQYF
>TRBV28|.|.|TRBJ1-1
TGTGCCAGCATTGGACAGAACGGGAACACTGAAGCTTTCTTT
CASIGQNGNTEAFF
>TRBV9|.|TRBD1|TRBJ2-5
TGTGCCAGCAGCGCAGACAGGGTACAAGAGACCCAGTACTTC
CASSADRVQETQYF
>TRBV28|.|.|TRBJ1-2
TGTGCCAGCAGTTTAAGCCGCAACTATGGCTACACCTTC
CASSLSRNYGYTF
>TRBV29-1|.|.|TRBJ2-7
TGCAGCGTTGGTGTGTACTACGAGCAGTACTTC
CSVGVYYEQYF
>TRBV4-2|.|.|TRBJ1-4
TGTGCCAGCAGCCAAGATTGGGGGCAGGCTAATGAAAAACTGTTTTTT
CASSQDWGQANEKLFF
>TRBV28|.|.|TRBJ2-7
TGTGCCAGTAGCGATCCCGGGATATACGAGCAGTACTTC
CASSDPGIYEQYF
>TRBV29-1|.|.|TRBJ2-7
TGCAGCGTCCGCCCCTGGGCAGGGACAACCTACGAGCAGTACTTC
CSVRPWAGTTYEQYF
>TRBV5-5|once|TRBD2|TRBJ2-1
TGTGCCAGCAGCTTGGTCGGTAGCGGGAGTCGAAGGTGGGCGGATGAGCAGTTCTTC
CASSLVGSGSRRWADEQFF
>TRBV28|.|.|TRBJ2-7
TGTGCCAGCAGCAGCTACAGGGTAATGAACGAGCAGTACTTC
CASSSYRVMNEQYF
>TRBV28|.|.|TRBJ2-7
TGTGCCAGCAGTTCCCCCGAGGCAGGCGGGATATACGAGCAGTACTTC
CASSSPEAGGIYEQYF
>TRBV18|.|.|TRBJ1-2
TGTGCCAGCTCACCAGCCCGGGGGGAAGGTGGCTACACCTTC
CASSPARGEGGYTF
>TRBV9|.|TRBD2|TRBJ2-2
TGTGCCAGCAGCTCCGGGGGAGGACTAGCGGTAAACACCGGGGAGCTGTTTTTT
CASSSGGGLAVNTGELFF
>TRBV30|few|TRBD2|TRBJ2-3
TGTGCCTGGAGTGTAGGCGGGAGGAGCACAGATACGCAGTATTTT
CAWSVGGRSTDTQYF
>TRBV6-5|.|TRBD1|TRBJ1-5
TGTGCCAGCAGACCGGACAGGGAAAGGCCCCAGCATTTT
CASRPDRERPQHF
>TRBV6-1|few|.|TRBJ2-7
TGTGCCAGCAGTGAAAAGCCGTTCTTAACCTACGAGCAGTACTTC
CASSEKPFLTYEQYF
>TRBV5-1|.|.|TRBJ1-4
TGCGCCAGCAGCTTGTCCGACAGGACAACTAATGAAAAACTGTTTTTT
CASSLSDRTTNEKLFF
>TRBV6-5|.|.|TRBJ1-1
TGTGCCAGCAGTAAGGGGGTGGCGAACACTGAAGCTTTCTTT
CASSKGVANTEAFF
>TRBV29-1|few|TRBD2|TRBJ2-7
TGCAGCGCTAGGACTAGCGGGGGATCCTACGAGCAGTACTTC
CSARTSGGSYEQYF
>TRBV28|once|.|TRBJ1-5
TGTGCCAGCAGGTCCGATCAGCCCCAGCATTTT
CASRSDQPQHF
>TRBV27|.|.|TRBJ2-5
TGTGCCAGCAGTTTGGTGAGAGGGGACAATCCTAAAGAGACCCAGTACTTC
CASSLVRGDNPKETQYF
>TRBV7-2|.|.|TRBJ1-5
TGTGCCAGCAGTCCACCCTCAGGGAGGTACGGTCAGCCCCAGCATTTT
CASSPPSGRYGQPQHF
>TRBV19|.|.|TRBJ1-4
TGTGCCAGTAGCCAAATGGTGCGATCGGAAAAACTGTTTTTT
CASSQMVRSEKLFF
>TRBV5-1|few|.|TRBJ2-2
TGCGCCAGCAGCTTGGACAGTAGGAGGGGGGAGCTGTTTTTT
CASSLDSRRGELFF
>TRBV29-1|once|.|TRBJ1-3
TGCAGCGCTACTGTCTCTGGAAACACCATATATTTT
CSATVSGNTIYF
>TRBV6-6|.|.|TRBJ1-6
TGTGCCAGCAGTTACGGGGGGGCGCGAAATTCACCCCTCCACTTT
CASSYGGARNSPLHF
>TRBV7-9|.|.|TRBJ1-4
TGTGCCAGCAGCAGGAGGACAGAGAATGAAAAACTGTTTTTT
CASSRRTENEKLFF
>TRBV5-6|.|.|TRBJ1-2
TGTGCCAGCAGCTTGGTGAGGCGATATGGCTACACCTTC
CASSLVRRYGYTF
>TRBV7-6|.|TRBD2|TRBJ2-2
TGTGCCAGCAGCTTGGGAGGGAGGGCCGAAGAGGGGGAGCTGTTTTTT
CASSLGGRAEEGELFF
>TRBV7-9|.|TRBD1|TRBJ1-1
TGTGCCAGCAGCCCCAGGGGGGCCCGAGGGACTGAAGCTTTCTTT
CASSPRGARGTEAFF
>TRBV4-1|.|TRBD2|TRBJ2-3
TGCGCCAGCAGCCAAGATAGGGGGACTAGTTCAGATACGCAGTATTTT
CASSQDRGTSSDTQYF
>TRBV2|few|.|TRBJ1-1
TGTGCCAGCAGTGAACCTCAGGGGTCTAACACTGAAGCTTTCTTT
CASSEPQGSNTEAFF
>TRBV7-2|few|TRBD1|TRBJ2-3
TGTGCCAGCAGCTTAGGGACAGGTAGACCAGATACGCAGTATTTT
CASSLGTGRPDTQYF
>TRBV15|.|TRBD1|TRBJ2-5
TGTGCCACCAGCAGAGATGGGACAGGGGGGGAGACCCAGTACTTC
CATSRDGTGGETQYF
>TRBV5-5|.|.|TRBJ2-1
TGTGCCAGCAGCTTGGATATAGCGCCGTACAATGAGCAGTTCTTC
CASSLDIAPYNEQFF
>TRBV19|.|.|TRBJ1-5
TGTGCCAGTAGTCTGACAGGACAAAGCAATCAGCCCCAGCATTTT
CASSLTGQSNQPQHF
>TRBV18|.|TRBD2|TRBJ2-2
TGTGCCAGCTCAACCTTCCTAGCGGGGGCGAACACCGGGGAGCTGTTTTTT
CASSTFLAGANTGELFF
>TRBV18|.|TRBD1|TRBJ2-1
TGTGCCAGCTCACCACGGGCAACAGGGGGTCATGAGCAGTTCTTC
CASSPRATGGHEQFF
>TRBV5-1|.|.|TRBJ2-2
TGCGCCAGCAGCTTCCGCTTTAGTAACGGGGAGCTGTTTTTT
CASSFRFSNGELFF
>TRBV19|.|.|TRBJ2-7
TGTGCCAGTAAGGGAGCCTACACCTACGAGCAGTACTTC
CASKGAYTYEQYF
>TRBV7-2|.|TRBD1|TRBJ2-1
TGTGCCAGCAGCACCCAGGGAGGGACAGGGGGCGATGGGCAGTTCTTC
CASSTQGGTGGDGQFF
>TRBV30|once|TRBD1|TRBJ1-2
TGTGCCTGTGGGGGACAGAACTATGGCTACACCTTC
CACGGQNYGYTF
>TRBV7-9|.|.|TRBJ2-7
TGTGCCAGCAGCCTCAGAGCTTCTGACAGTTCCTCCTACGAGCAGTACTTC
CASSLRASDSSSYEQYF
>TRBV28|.|.|TRBJ2-7
TGTGCCAGCACCGCAGGGGGGTCCTCCTACGAGCAGTACTTC
CASTAGGSSYEQYF
>TRBV6-5|.|.|TRBJ2-4
TGTGCCAGCCGGGCACCAGGGGCCAAAAACATTCAGTACTTC
CASRAPGAKNIQYF
>TRBV18|.|.|TRBJ1-4
TGTGCCAGCTCCCGTGCAGGGCTCATTAATGAAAAACTGTTTTTT
CASSRAGLINEKLFF
>TRBV28|.|.|TRBJ2-7
TGTGCCAGCAGCATCGACGGAGGCTCCTACGAGCAGTACTTC
CASSIDGGSYEQYF